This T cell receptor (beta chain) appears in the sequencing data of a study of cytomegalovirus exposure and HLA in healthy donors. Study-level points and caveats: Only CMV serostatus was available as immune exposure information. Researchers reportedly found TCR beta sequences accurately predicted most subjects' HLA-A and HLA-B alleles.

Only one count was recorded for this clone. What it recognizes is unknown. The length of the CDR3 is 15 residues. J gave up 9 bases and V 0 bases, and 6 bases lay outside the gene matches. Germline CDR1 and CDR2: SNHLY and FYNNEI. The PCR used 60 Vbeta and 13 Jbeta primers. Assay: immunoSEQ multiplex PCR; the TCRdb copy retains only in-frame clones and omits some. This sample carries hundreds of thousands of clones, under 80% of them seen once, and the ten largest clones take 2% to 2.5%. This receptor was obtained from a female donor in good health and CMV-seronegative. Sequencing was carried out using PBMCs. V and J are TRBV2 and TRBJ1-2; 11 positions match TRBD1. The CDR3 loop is CASSEAGQGAGSYTF. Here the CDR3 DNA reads TGTGCCAGCAGTGAAGCCGGACAGGGGGCCGGGAGCTACACCTTC.